A selection of T cell receptor beta chains follows, all from one sample in a study of beta chain features in type 1 diabetes. Data came from immunoSEQ multiplex PCR; TCRdb stores just in-frame clones and leaves some out. The table records 330,000 or so clones, around 15% of them present only once. Sequences were obtained from central memory CD4+ T cells from blood. Source of these receptors: a man aged 30 to 39 in good health. CDR3s include the opening cysteine and the closing phenylalanine or tryptophan. The D gene is left open where the match is weak. Clone size is not always given. Where it is, it says once, few, many or a class for expanded clones.

abundance | j_gene | d_gene | len | v_gene | CDR3nt | CDR3aa
few | TRBJ1-2 | - | 14 | TRBV5-4 | TGTGCCAGCAGCGGGACCCTGGAGGACTATGGCTACACCTTC | CASSGTLEDYGYTF
- | TRBJ1-1 | - | 14 | TRBV11-3 | TGTGCCAGCAGCTTAGCCCCCTCGGGCACTGAAGCTTTCTTT | CASSLAPSGTEAFF
- | TRBJ1-2 | - | 14 | TRBV5-4 | TGTGCCAGCAGCCTAGACAGTTCTAACTATGGCTACACCTTC | CASSLDSSNYGYTF
few | TRBJ2-1 | TRBD1 | 15 | TRBV7-7 | TGTGCTAGCAGCTTTGGGGGGACAGGGAAAAATGAGCAGTTCTTC | CASSFGGTGKNEQFF
- | TRBJ2-2 | - | 15 | TRBV10-3 | TGTGCCAGAAGCGAGGGCCCCCCCCAGGGTTGGGAGCTGTTTTTT | CARSEGPPQGWELFF
few | TRBJ2-5 | - | 12 | TRBV5-1 | TGCGCCAGCAGCCAATTGGGGGAGACCCAGTACTTC | CASSQLGETQYF
few | TRBJ2-1 | TRBD1 | 15 | TRBV9 | TGTGCCAGCAGCGTTGGACAGGGATCCTACAATGAGCAGTTCTTC | CASSVGQGSYNEQFF
few | TRBJ2-1 | - | 16 | TRBV7-2 | TGTGCCAGCAGCCCTCAGGCCGCTCTCTCCTACAATGAGCAGTTCTTC | CASSPQAALSYNEQFF
few | TRBJ2-1 | TRBD2 | 16 | TRBV11-3 | TGTGCCAGCAACACTCGCGTGACTAGCGGGAGAAATGAGCAGTTCTTC | CASNTRVTSGRNEQFF
few | TRBJ2-3 | - | 15 | TRBV11-2 | TGTGCCAGCTCCCCGATAGGGGGGGGAGTGGATACGCAGTATTTT | CASSPIGGGVDTQYF
few | TRBJ2-6 | - | 16 | TRBV6-6 | TGTGCCAGCAGTTCTAACAGGGTATCCGGGGCCAACGTCCTGACTTTC | CASSSNRVSGANVLTF
- | TRBJ2-3 | - | 15 | TRBV5-1 | TGCGCCAGCAGCTTGGGTGTAGTGGGTACAGATACGCAGTATTTT | CASSLGVVGTDTQYF
- | TRBJ1-1 | - | 13 | TRBV6-5 | TGTGCCAGCAGTGCAGAGGTGAACACTGAAGCTTTCTTT | CASSAEVNTEAFF
few | TRBJ2-3 | - | 15 | TRBV11-2 | TGTGCCAGCAGCTTTAGAGGGCAAAGCACAGATACGCAGTATTTT | CASSFRGQSTDTQYF
- | TRBJ2-2 | - | 15 | TRBV6-5 | TGTGCCACCTCCCGAAGGGACGTGGACACCGGGGAGCTGTTTTTT | CATSRRDVDTGELFF
- | TRBJ1-1 | - | 12 | TRBV29-1 | TGCAGCGTTCACGGGGGCGGCACTGAAGCTTTCTTT | CSVHGGGTEAFF
- | TRBJ2-1 | - | 16 | TRBV7-3 | TGTGCCAGCAGCCGGGTAGGGGGCGGGACCGCCAATGAGCAGTTCTTC | CASSRVGGGTANEQFF
- | TRBJ2-2 | - | 12 | TRBV6-6 | TGTGCCAGCAGTTACTCACGCGGGGAGCTGTTTTTT | CASSYSRGELFF
many | TRBJ2-1 | - | 14 | TRBV19 | TGTGCCAGTAGGTTTGGACAGTTAGCGGATGAGCAGTTCTTC | CASRFGQLADEQFF
- | TRBJ2-1 | - | 13 | TRBV6-6 | TGTGCCAGCAGCCCCGGAACATACAATGAGCAGTTCTTC | CASSPGTYNEQFF
- | TRBJ2-3 | TRBD2 | 15 | TRBV4-2 | TGTGCCAGCAGCCAGGAATTAGCGGGGACGAATACGCAGTATTTT | CASSQELAGTNTQYF
few | TRBJ2-5 | - | 14 | TRBV5-1 | TGCGCCAGCAGCTTGGGTGACGCAGCTGCGACCCAGTACTTC | CASSLGDAAATQYF
- | TRBJ1-2 | TRBD1 | 17 | TRBV27 | TGTGCCAGCAGTTTACGTTTTAAGTATCAGGGGGCGTATGGCTACACCTTC | CASSLRFKYQGAYGYTF
- | TRBJ2-5 | - | 13 | TRBV5-5 | TGTGCCAGCAGCTCTGGGATGCAAGAGACCCAGTACTTC | CASSSGMQETQYF
- | TRBJ2-3 | TRBD2 | 16 | TRBV7-2 | TGTGCCAGCAGCCAACTAGCGGGGGGGGGCACAGATACGCAGTATTTT | CASSQLAGGGTDTQYF
- | TRBJ1-5 | - | 12 | TRBV6-6 | TGTGCCAGCAGTTACCGAGAAAAGCCCCAGCATTTT | CASSYREKPQHF
few | TRBJ1-2 | - | 11 | TRBV20-1 | TGCAGGGGGCAGGGGATCTATGGCTACACCTTC | CRGQGIYGYTF
many | TRBJ1-5 | - | 13 | TRBV7-2 | TGTGCCAGCAGCCAGAGGGGGGGCCGGCCCCAGCATTTT | CASSQRGGRPQHF
- | TRBJ2-3 | TRBD1 | 14 | TRBV5-4 | TGTGCCAGCAGTTTGGACAGGGTTACAGATACGCAGTATTTT | CASSLDRVTDTQYF
few | TRBJ2-4 | - | 15 | TRBV4-2 | TGTGCCAGCAGCCCGGAGGGGGCGGCCAAAAACATTCAGTACTTC | CASSPEGAAKNIQYF
few | TRBJ1-5 | - | 16 | TRBV4-1 | TGCGCCAGCAGCCAAGATCCAGGAATGAACAATCAGCCCCAGCATTTT | CASSQDPGMNNQPQHF
- | TRBJ1-3 | - | 16 | TRBV1 | TGCACCAGCAGCCCCGAACAGGGCGTCTCTGGAAACACCATATATTTT | CTSSPEQGVSGNTIYF
- | TRBJ2-3 | - | 15 | TRBV5-4 | TGTGCCAGCAGCTCGAGACAGGGCCGGGGGGATACGCAGTATTTT | CASSSRQGRGDTQYF
few | TRBJ2-7 | TRBD2 | 14 | TRBV6-5 | TGTGCCAGCAGACCTAGCGGGGGTTTATACGAGCAGTACTTC | CASRPSGGLYEQYF
- | TRBJ1-1 | - | 16 | TRBV5-4 | TGTGCCAGCAGCCCCGACCCGGGACGCACGAACACTGAAGCTTTCTTT | CASSPDPGRTNTEAFF
- | TRBJ2-5 | TRBD2 | 13 | TRBV6-1 | TGTGCCAGCAGCAATAGCGGGGTAGAGACCCAGTACTTC | CASSNSGVETQYF
few | TRBJ2-4 | - | 13 | TRBV19 | TGTGCCAGTATGGGAGGCCGGTCTAGCATTCAGTACTTC | CASMGGRSSIQYF
few | TRBJ1-2 | - | 13 | TRBV6-1 | TGTGCCAGCAGTGGTAGGATGGGCTATGGCTACACCTTC | CASSGRMGYGYTF
few | TRBJ2-5 | - | 15 | TRBV7-2 | TGTGCCAGCAGTCAAGACGGGGGACCCGAGGAGACCCAGTACTTC | CASSQDGGPEETQYF
few | TRBJ1-4 | - | 13 | TRBV5-4 | TGTGCCAGCAGCTTGGGTTTTGAAGAAAAACTGTTTTTT | CASSLGFEEKLFF
few | TRBJ1-1 | - | 15 | TRBV4-2 | TGTGCCAGCAGCCAAGAATTGAGGGGGAACACTGAAGCTTTCTTT | CASSQELRGNTEAFF
- | TRBJ1-5 | - | 14 | TRBV2 | TGTGCCAGCAGTGAAGGGCCGTGGAATCAGCCCCAGCATTTT | CASSEGPWNQPQHF
few | TRBJ1-6 | TRBD1 | 17 | TRBV7-8 | TGTGCCAGCAGCTTATCAGGACAGGGCTCCTATAATTCACCCCTCCACTTT | CASSLSGQGSYNSPLHF
few | TRBJ1-5 | - | 16 | TRBV27 | TGTGCCAGCAGTAATCAGGGCTCCGCGGGGCATCAGCCCCAGCATTTT | CASSNQGSAGHQPQHF
- | TRBJ2-3 | - | 16 | TRBV11-2 | TGTGCCAGCAGCCCGAGACGGGGGTTTAGCACAGATACGCAGTATTTT | CASSPRRGFSTDTQYF
few | TRBJ1-2 | TRBD1 | 11 | TRBV9 | TGTGCCAGCAGTGACAGGGCTTCTGACACCTTC | CASSDRASDTF
many | TRBJ2-7 | - | 14 | TRBV7-2 | TGTGCCAGCAGCGTGGGCCACCAATCGCACGAGCAGTACTTC | CASSVGHQSHEQYF
few | TRBJ2-1 | - | 16 | TRBV4-1 | TGCGCCAGCAGCCAAGATATCACTAGCTCTTGGAACGGGCAGTTCTTC | CASSQDITSSWNGQFF
- | TRBJ2-1 | - | 14 | TRBV6-1 | TGTGCCAGCAAAAACGGGCAGCGCAACAATGAGCAGTTCTTC | CASKNGQRNNEQFF
many | TRBJ1-1 | - | 13 | TRBV9 | TGTGCCAGCAGCGTAGCGGTAAACACTGAAGCTTTCTTT | CASSVAVNTEAFF
- | TRBJ1-1 | TRBD1 | 15 | TRBV7-9 | TGTGCCAGCAGGGGACAGGGGGGTGAAGGCACTGAAGCTTTCTTT | CASRGQGGEGTEAFF